This TCR beta chain was identified during a study of blood T cell repertoires in COVID-19. Libraries were prepared by immunoSEQ multiplex PCR; TCRdb keeps only in-frame clonotypes and omits some of them. The sample contains fewer than 400,000 clones, about 85% of which appear only once. Only one count was recorded for this clone. The V gene end was trimmed by 4 bases and the J gene end by 4 bases; junction bases not matched to a gene: 8. Per the germline V gene, CDR1 is WNHNN and CDR2 is SYGVQD (reference sequence). CDR3 length: 15 amino acids. Participants reported their clinical history, and cohort assignment relied on those reports.

The chain combines TRBV10-1 with TRBJ2-3, with 7 nucleotides matching TRBD2. The origin of this receptor is a woman aged 25 to 39 who had been exposed to COVID-19. Sequenced: PBMCs or T cells enriched from blood (not recorded which). The CDR3 loop is CASSATSSEADTQYF. CDR3 nucleotides: TGCGCCAGCAGTGCGACTAGCTCGGAGGCAGATACGCAGTATTTT.